This entry lists 8 T cell receptor beta chains sequenced from one sample in a study of blood T cells in healthy people across ages. Next came a second PCR, run for about 7 to 12 cycles, which used a sample-barcoded 5' primer along with a J-beta primer mix. MiXCR was run by TCRdb on the 5' RACE reads, yielding one entry per CDR3 protein. The data show about 2 million distinct CDR3 sequences, around half seen once. The sequencing sample was made of blood. These TCRs come from a woman aged 40 to 50 in good health.

The chain recombines TRBV5-6 with TRBJ2-5, with a possible D match to TRBD2 (7 bases). Trimming shortened V by 0 bases and J by 11 bases, and 23 bases separated the two germline ends. There are 16 residues in the CDR3. From germline, CDR1 is SGHDT and CDR2 YYEEEE. The DNA of the CDR3 is TGTGCCAGCAGCTTGGTCGTGGGGGGGCCGGGGAATGAGCAGTACTTC. This sequence encodes CASSLVVGGPGNEQYF.

The rearrangement links TRBV29-1 to TRBJ1-2, with unresolved D. There are 12 residues in the CDR3. Germline CDR1 and CDR2: SQVTM and ANQGSEA. The ends were cut back, 4 bases at V and 4 bases at J, with 10 bases in the middle. The CDR3 DNA reads as TGCAGCGTTGGATTGGGGTTCTATGGCTACACCTTC. Amino acid sequence: CSVGLGFYGYTF.

This clonotype was seen only a few times. This sequence joins TRBV11-2 and TRBJ2-5, with TRBD2 matching over 10 bases. Germline V lookup: CDR1 SGHAT, CDR2 FQNNGV. This CDR3 comprises 17 residues. V lost 1 base, J lost 3 bases, and 8 bases stayed unmatched. The CDR3 nucleotides read TGTGCCAGCAGCTTAGTGGCACTAGCGGGGCGCGAAGAGACCCAGTACTTC. Amino acid sequence: CASSLVALAGREETQYF.

This clonotype was found a few times. A junction boundary mismatches the germline segment, possibly from a read error. This chain joins TRBV29-1 and TRBJ2-5; D unresolved. The V gene's germline CDR1 is SQVTM and CDR2 ANQGSEA. This CDR3 contains 12 residues. In DNA, the CDR3 is TGCAGCGTGTCTTCCGTACAAGGGACCCAGTACTTC. Its translation is CSVSSVQGTQYF.

The rearrangement links TRBV19 to TRBJ2-4, with TRBD1 identical over 9 bases. The better agreement between TRBJ2-7 and the DNA end casts doubt on the J call. This CDR3 spans 15 amino acids. Looked up from germline, CDR1 is LNHDA and CDR2 is SQIVND (reference sequence). CDR3 sequence reads: CASRSAGTGTYEQYF. The CDR3 nucleotides read TGTGCCAGTAGATCCGCCGGGACAGGGACCTACGAGCAGTACTTC.

The table lists this clonotype with a few counts. The chain has TRBV20-1 and TRBJ2-1; a possible D gene is TRBD2 (6 bases). The CDR3 length is 15 residues. The germline V and J ends were trimmed by 6 bases and 4 bases, with 19 bases remaining between them. The germline CDR1 and CDR2 sequences are DFQATT and SNEGSKA (reference sequence). The CDR3 loop is CSAMRGAWIYNEQFF. The CDR3 DNA sequence: TGCAGTGCCATGCGGGGAGCATGGATATACAATGAGCAGTTCTTC.

Only one count was recorded for this clonotype. This sequence joins TRBV24-1 and TRBJ2-5; a possible D gene is TRBD1 (6 bases). The J call is uncertain, as TRBJ2-7 better fits the DNA end. This CDR3 is 15 amino acids long. Germline V gene sequence: CDR1 KGHDR, CDR2 SFDVKD. The CDR3 region has the DNA TGTGCCACCAGTGATTTGCGTCAGGGGTCCGGCGAGCAGTACTTC. As protein: CATSDLRQGSGEQYF.

The chain is built from TRBV15 and TRBJ1-5; D is possibly TRBD1 (5 bases). V was clipped by 0 bases and J by 6 bases, with 12 bases between them. This CDR3 has 15 residues. Looked up from germline, CDR1 is LNHNV and CDR2 is YYDKDF (reference sequence). The CDR3 DNA reads TGTGCCACCAGCAGAGATAGAGCCGGGGGTCAGCCCCAGCATTTT. Its translation: CATSRDRAGGQPQHF.